A single sample gave rise to the 5 T cell receptor beta chains below, sequenced in a study of T cell responses to AZD1222 COVID-19 vaccine. Clones were sequenced by immunoSEQ multiplex PCR, and TCRdb holds only the in-frame ones, with some missing. The table shows over 75,000 clones, with roughly nine tenths occurring only once. The sample here was peripheral blood, taken on day 0 of AZD1222 vaccination. These receptor sequences come from an adult in good health.

With regard to this clone: At one end, the junction sequence differs from germline, possibly due to a read error. CDR3 sequence (DNA): TGTGCCAGCAGTTACCTCGGCTCTAACAGCGGGGAGCTGTTTTTT. It yields the protein CASSYLGSNSGELFF. The chain joins TRBV6-5 to TRBJ2-2, with no clear D. The germline V gene has CDR1 MNHEY and CDR2 SVGAGI. CDR3 length: 15 residues.

The chain employs TRBV13 and TRBJ1-1; 8 bases line up with TRBD1. Germline V gives CDR1 PRHDT, CDR2 FYEKMQ (reference sequence). The V segment lost 5 bases and the J segment 6 bases; nucleotides outside the gene matches: 8. The CDR3 covers 14 residues. The CDR3 coding sequence is TGTGCCAGCAGCCCGCGCGGACAGGGCTCTGAAGCTTTCTTT. This encodes CASSPRGQGSEAFF.

The CDR3, as DNA: TGTGCCAGCAGCTTAGGGGAAGCTACCGAGCAGTACTTC. Amino acid sequence: CASSLGEATEQYF. The chain combines TRBV11-3 with TRBJ2-7; unclear D gene. Germline V CDR1 and CDR2: SGHNT, YENEEA. Deletions cut 1 base from V and 6 bases from J, with 10 bases between. The CDR3 sequence is 13 residues long.

J is TRBJ2-2 and V is TRBV15, with D hard to call. Per the germline V gene, CDR1 is LNHNV and CDR2 is YYDKDF (reference sequence). This CDR3 contains 12 residues. V dropped 0 bases and J dropped 8 bases, with 4 bases sitting between them. CDR3 in DNA: TGTGCCACCAGCAGAGATTTGGGGGAGCTGTTTTTT. Encoded protein: CATSRDLGELFF.

This chain joins TRBV7-8 and TRBJ1-5; D remains unclear. The CDR3 has 15 amino acids. Trimming removed 5 bases from V and 4 bases from J, with 15 bases in between. Germline lookup yields CDR1 SGHVS and CDR2 FQNEAQ. The CDR3 protein is CASSAYQGPNQPQHF. The DNA of the CDR3 is TGTGCCAGCAGCGCGTATCAAGGGCCAAATCAGCCCCAGCATTTT.